The 18 T cell receptor beta chains reported below all come from one sample, sequenced in a study of cytomegalovirus exposure and HLA in healthy donors. PCR involved 60 Vbeta and 13 Jbeta primers. The method was immunoSEQ multiplex PCR; TCRdb's version includes in-frame clones alone and lacks a portion of them. The sample has roughly 34,000 clones. Sequencing was carried out using PBMCs. These receptors all stem from a man in his forties in good health and CMV-seronegative.

The chain links TRBV19 to TRBJ1-1; unclear D gene. This CDR3 is built from 13 residues. Germline CDR1 is LNHDA and CDR2 is SQIVND (reference sequence). Trimming removed 6 bases at V and 0 bases at J, with 8 bases between. CDR3: CASRTTVNTEAFF. The CDR3 nucleotides read TGTGCCAGTAGAACTACGGTGAACACTGAAGCTTTCTTT.

The CDR3 loop is CSVDMAGRGYTF. The CDR3 DNA follows: TGCAGCGTGGACATGGCGGGGCGAGGCTACACCTTC. V usage is TRBV29-1 and J usage is TRBJ1-2; weak D call: TRBD1 (5 bases). The germline V gene encodes CDR1 SQVTM and CDR2 ANQGSEA. This CDR3 is built from 12 residues. The V end was cut by 6 bases, the J end by 8 bases, with 16 bases between.

This chain joins TRBV9 and TRBJ1-2; no definite D call. Germline CDR1 SGDLS, CDR2 YYNGEE. The CDR3 is made up of 15 amino acids. Trimming took 6 bases from V and 0 from J, leaving 15 bases between them. The CDR3 nucleotides read TGTGCCAGCACACCCTCTTCGCCGGCTAACTATGGCTACACCTTC. Its translation is CASTPSSPANYGYTF.

The chain is built from TRBV30 and TRBJ2-6; D is undetermined. V lost 1 base and J lost 0, with 10 bases in between. There are 16 residues in the CDR3. Germline loops: CDR1 GTSNPN, CDR2 SVGIG (reference sequence). The CDR3: CAWSGTGYSGANVLTF. The CDR3 bases are TGTGCCTGGAGTGGAACCGGGTACTCTGGGGCCAACGTCCTGACTTTC.

This rearrangement joins TRBV6-5 to TRBJ1-1; TRBD1 matches 7 bases. In germline, CDR1 is MNHEY, CDR2 SVGAGI. Trimming cost V 0 bases and J 0 bases; bases outside gene matches: 1. The CDR3 is 15 residues long. Here the CDR3 reads CASSYSGGLNTEAFF. DNA for the CDR3: TGTGCCAGCAGTTACTCAGGGGGCCTGAACACTGAAGCTTTCTTT.

V is TRBV6-1 and J is TRBJ2-7; 8 bases fit TRBD2. Per the germline V gene, CDR1 is MNHNS and CDR2 is SASEGT. The CDR3 has 16 amino acids. Trimming cost V 4 bases and J 0 bases; bases outside gene matches: 8. DNA for the CDR3: TGTGCCAGCAGTGCAATAAGCGGGGGTAGCTCCTACGAGCAGTACTTC. It codes for CASSAISGGSSYEQYF.

The chain uses TRBV4-3 and TRBJ2-3, with TRBD2 identical over 15 bases. V lost 0 bases, J lost 5 bases, and 12 bases stayed unmatched. Germline loops: CDR1 LGHNA, CDR2 YSLEER. The CDR3 is 20 amino acids. The CDR3 sequence is CASSQDTPAGLAGGGDTQYF. Here the CDR3 DNA reads TGCGCCAGCAGCCAAGATACTCCAGCGGGACTAGCGGGAGGAGGAGATACGCAGTATTTT.

The V gene is TRBV6-5, the J gene TRBJ2-3, with a tentative D call TRBD2 (6 bases). Deletions cut 1 base from V and 1 base from J, with 9 bases between. This CDR3 spans 15 amino acids. Germline CDR1 reads MNHEY; CDR2 reads SVGAGI. CDR3 in amino acids: CASSYWGVGTDTQYF. The CDR3, as DNA: TGTGCCAGCAGTTACTGGGGGGTCGGCACAGATACGCAGTATTTT.

J is TRBJ2-5 and V is TRBV5-1, with D possibly being TRBD2 (6 bases). This CDR3 has 15 amino acids. The germline gives CDR1 SGHRS, CDR2 YFSETQ. V was trimmed by 3 bases and J by 4 bases, leaving 16 bases between them. The CDR3 protein is CASSSAYGGGETQYF. CDR3 DNA: TGCGCCAGCAGCTCGGCGTACGGGGGAGGAGAGACCCAGTACTTC. Variable domain in full (rest from reference TRBV5-1 and TRBJ2-5): KAGVTQTPRYLIKTRGQQVTLSCSPISGHRSVSWYQQTPGQGLQFLFEYFSETQRNKGNFPGRFSGRQFSNSRSEMNVSTLELGDSALYLCASSSAYGGGETQYFGPGTRLLVL.

The chain couples TRBV4-3 to TRBJ2-5; 7 bases agree with TRBD1. J gave up 5 bases and V 2 bases, and 8 bases lay outside the gene matches. The CDR3 length is 15 residues. The germline V gene has CDR1 LGHNA and CDR2 YSLEER. The CDR3 nucleotides are TGCGCCAGCAGCCAATCCACAGGGGTCGGGGAGACCCAGTACTTC. Its protein product is CASSQSTGVGETQYF.

DNA of the CDR3: TGTGCCAGCAGGCCAGGGGTGGGAGAGACCCAGTACTTC. Protein product: CASRPGVGETQYF. V usage is TRBV27 and J usage is TRBJ2-5; TRBD1 is a possible D gene (6 bases). Trimming removed 6 bases from V and 4 bases from J, with 12 bases in between. This CDR3 region has 13 residues. CDR1 and CDR2 (germline): MNHEY, SMNVEV (reference sequence).

The chain couples TRBV18 to TRBJ1-1; D not resolved. V gave up 2 bases and J gave up 4 bases, with 5 bases separating them. This CDR3 has 12 residues. Germline CDR1 and CDR2: KGHSH and LQKENI. The CDR3: CASSPEATEAFF. The CDR3 nucleotides are TGTGCCAGCTCACCAGAAGCCACTGAAGCTTTCTTT.

The rearrangement links TRBV4-3 to TRBJ2-7; D remains ambiguous. CDR3 length: 14 residues. Per germline, CDR1 LGHNA and CDR2 YSLEER. V lost 2 bases and J lost 6, with 14 bases in between. The CDR3 loop reads CASSQWPQVREQYF. CDR3 nucleotides: TGCGCCAGCAGCCAATGGCCTCAGGTGCGCGAGCAGTACTTC.

Notes on this clone: At one end, the junction sequence differs from germline, possibly due to a read error. V usage is TRBV28 and J usage is TRBJ1-2, with no clear D. This CDR3 comprises 14 residues. CDR1 and CDR2 (germline): MDHEN, SYDVKM. CDR3 amino acids: CASSLSGRNYGYSF. The CDR3 DNA is TGTGCCAGCAGTTTAAGTGGCAGAAACTATGGCTACTCCTTC.

This sequence joins TRBV11-2 and TRBJ2-7, with D maybe TRBD2 (6 bases). Per the germline V gene, CDR1 is SGHAT and CDR2 is FQNNGV. Trimming stripped 5 bases from V and 5 bases from J, with 13 bases between. The CDR3 sequence is 13 residues long. CDR3 DNA: TGTGCCAGCAGCCAAACTAGCCCAAACGAGCAGTACTTC. Translated, it gives CASSQTSPNEQYF.

The chain joins TRBV4-2 to TRBJ1-1; tentatively, D is TRBD1 (5 bases). Trimming removed 4 bases from V and 0 bases from J, with 12 bases in between. The CDR3 spans 15 residues. Germline lookup yields CDR1 LGHNA and CDR2 YNFKEQ. The CDR3 coding sequence is TGTGCCAGCAGCCCCTGGGGCGGGGTGAACACTGAAGCTTTCTTT. Protein sequence: CASSPWGGVNTEAFF.

This chain uses TRBV12-5 with TRBJ2-2; D possibly corresponds to TRBD1 (6 bases). CDR3 length: 16 amino acids. With 1 base removed from V and 4 bases from J, the gap between germline ends came to 13 bases. Germline CDR1 reads LGHNT; CDR2 reads FRNRAP. CDR3 residues: CASGLDRARGTGELFF. CDR3 bases: TGTGCTAGTGGTTTGGACAGGGCCCGTGGCACCGGGGAGCTGTTTTTT.

The CDR3 reads CASSSNRGELFF. The CDR3 nucleotides read TGTGCCAGCAGCTCGAACAGGGGGGAGCTGTTTTTT. The chain employs TRBV7-9 and TRBJ2-2, with D tentatively TRBD1 (5 bases). Deletions cut 4 bases from V and 8 bases from J, with 8 bases between. This CDR3 region has 12 residues. Germline V CDR1 and CDR2: SEHNR, FQNEAQ (reference sequence).